A selection of T cell receptor beta chains follows, all from one sample in a study of HIV-infected patients and healthy controls. One entry per CDR3 protein results from TCRdb running MiXCR on the 5' RACE reads. The repertoire holds approximately 25,000 distinct CDR3 sequences, with about 9% as singletons. Sequences were obtained from blood. All receptors come from an adult in good health. Both conserved end residues are part of each CDR3. Each record gives: CDR3 protein, CDR3 DNA, J gene, clone size, D gene, V gene. A D gene is named only where the DNA matches it firmly. Clone sizes are given selectively: once, few, many, or a class where the clone is expanded.

cdr3_aa: CASSRSGTGGETQYF
cdr3_nt: TGTGCCAGCAGCCGCTCCGGGACGGGAGGGGAGACCCAGTACTTC
j_call: TRBJ2-5
clone_size: once
d_call: TRBD2
v_call: TRBV3-1

cdr3_aa: CASNYRQGASYGYTF
cdr3_nt: TGTGCCAGCAACTATAGACAGGGGGCGTCCTATGGCTACACCTTC
j_call: TRBJ1-2
clone_size: -
d_call: TRBD1
v_call: TRBV6-5

cdr3_aa: CASSPEIRTEAFF
cdr3_nt: TGCGCCAGCAGCCCCGAAATTCGCACTGAAGCTTTCTTT
j_call: TRBJ1-1
clone_size: many
d_call: -
v_call: TRBV4-3

cdr3_aa: CASSLDRAHEQYF
cdr3_nt: TGTGCCAGCAGCTTAGACAGGGCCCACGAGCAGTACTTC
j_call: TRBJ2-7
clone_size: many
d_call: -
v_call: TRBV7-9

cdr3_aa: CASSPSFRVDGYTF
cdr3_nt: TGTGCCAGCAGTCCCAGCTTCAGGGTAGATGGCTACACCTTC
j_call: TRBJ1-2
clone_size: many
d_call: -
v_call: TRBV28

cdr3_aa: CSARRAETGNTIYF
cdr3_nt: TGCAGCGCCCGAAGGGCGGAGACTGGAAACACCATATATTTT
j_call: TRBJ1-3
clone_size: many
d_call: -
v_call: TRBV29-1

cdr3_aa: CASGRAGATDTQYF
cdr3_nt: TGTGCCAGCGGCCGAGCGGGGGCCACAGATACGCAGTATTTT
j_call: TRBJ2-3
clone_size: medium-sized
d_call: TRBD2
v_call: TRBV2

cdr3_aa: CASSLRGVETQYF
cdr3_nt: TGCGCCAGCAGCTTAAGGGGTGTAGAGACCCAGTACTTC
j_call: TRBJ2-5
clone_size: few
d_call: -
v_call: TRBV5-1

cdr3_aa: CASSLAITGGYAETQYF
cdr3_nt: TGTGCCAGCAGCTTAGCGATAACAGGGGGTTATGCAGAGACCCAGTACTTC
j_call: TRBJ2-5
clone_size: few
d_call: TRBD1
v_call: TRBV7-2

cdr3_aa: CSGGGSTDTQYF
cdr3_nt: TGCAGCGGGGGTGGGAGCACAGATACGCAGTATTTT
j_call: TRBJ2-3
clone_size: many
d_call: -
v_call: TRBV29-1

cdr3_aa: CASSSHRDGINEKLFF
cdr3_nt: TGTGCCAGTAGTTCACACCGGGACGGTATTAATGAAAAACTGTTTTTT
j_call: TRBJ1-4
clone_size: many
d_call: -
v_call: TRBV19

cdr3_aa: CASSVMARENYGYTF
cdr3_nt: TGTGCCAGCAGCGTAATGGCCAGAGAAAACTATGGCTACACCTTC
j_call: TRBJ1-2
clone_size: many
d_call: -
v_call: TRBV9

cdr3_aa: CASSIETNLAKNIQYF
cdr3_nt: TGTGCCAGTAGTATAGAGACTAACCTAGCCAAAAACATTCAGTACTTC
j_call: TRBJ2-4
clone_size: few
d_call: -
v_call: TRBV19

cdr3_aa: CAISSGGDYGYTF
cdr3_nt: TGTGCCATCAGTTCCGGGGGCGACTATGGCTACACCTTC
j_call: TRBJ1-2
clone_size: many
d_call: -
v_call: TRBV10-3

cdr3_aa: CASSLRDVFQETQYF
cdr3_nt: TGTGCCAGCAGTCTTAGGGACGTATTCCAAGAGACCCAGTACTTC
j_call: TRBJ2-5
clone_size: many
d_call: -
v_call: TRBV25-1

cdr3_aa: CASKIRDGNYGYTF
cdr3_nt: TGTGCCAGTAAAATTAGGGACGGCAACTATGGCTACACCTTC
j_call: TRBJ1-2
clone_size: -
d_call: -
v_call: TRBV19

cdr3_aa: CSAPPPISERGGTDTQYF
cdr3_nt: TGCAGTGCCCCCCCTCCTATATCGGAGCGGGGGGGCACAGATACGCAGTATTTT
j_call: TRBJ2-3
clone_size: many
d_call: TRBD2
v_call: TRBV20-1

cdr3_aa: CASTLGPTPLHF
cdr3_nt: TGTGCCAGCACCCTAGGGCCTACACCCCTCCACTTT
j_call: TRBJ1-6
clone_size: many
d_call: -
v_call: TRBV6-2/TRBV6-3

cdr3_aa: CASSLAGTGATEAFF
cdr3_nt: TGCGCCAGCAGCTTGGCCGGGACAGGGGCCACTGAAGCTTTCTTT
j_call: TRBJ1-1
clone_size: many
d_call: TRBD1
v_call: TRBV5-1

cdr3_aa: CASSQRMTDNTEAFF
cdr3_nt: TGCGCCAGCAGCCAACGAATGACAGATAACACTGAAGCTTTCTTT
j_call: TRBJ1-1
clone_size: few
d_call: -
v_call: TRBV4-1

cdr3_aa: CASGGIVGETQYF
cdr3_nt: TGTGCCAGCGGGGGTATTGTAGGGGAGACCCAGTACTTC
j_call: TRBJ2-5
clone_size: many
d_call: -
v_call: TRBV25-1

cdr3_aa: CASSLTGGRSPLHF
cdr3_nt: TGTGCCAGCAGCTTAACAGGGGGCCGGTCACCCCTCCACTTT
j_call: TRBJ1-6
clone_size: many
d_call: TRBD1
v_call: TRBV11-2

cdr3_aa: CASSTGDSRTEAFF
cdr3_nt: TGTGCCAGCAGCACCGGGGACTCCCGGACTGAAGCTTTCTTT
j_call: TRBJ1-1
clone_size: many
d_call: -
v_call: TRBV9

cdr3_aa: CASSVSVTSGGQEDTQYF
cdr3_nt: TGCGCCAGCAGTGTTTCCGTGACTAGCGGGGGTCAGGAAGATACGCAGTATTTT
j_call: TRBJ2-3
clone_size: few
d_call: TRBD2
v_call: TRBV10-1

cdr3_aa: CASSWGPEGTEAFF
cdr3_nt: TGCGCCAGCAGCTGGGGCCCCGAGGGCACTGAAGCTTTCTTT
j_call: TRBJ1-1
clone_size: many
d_call: -
v_call: TRBV5-1

cdr3_aa: CASSQAVTLNTEAFF
cdr3_nt: TGCGCCAGCAGCCAAGCCGTCACCTTGAACACTGAAGCTTTCTTT
j_call: TRBJ1-1
clone_size: many
d_call: -
v_call: TRBV4-1

cdr3_aa: CASSVEAGPFYGYTF
cdr3_nt: TGTGCCAGCAGCGTAGAGGCAGGGCCCTTCTATGGCTACACCTTC
j_call: TRBJ1-2
clone_size: many
d_call: -
v_call: TRBV9

cdr3_aa: CASSQEEGIGNQPQHF
cdr3_nt: TGCGCCAGCAGCCAAGAGGAGGGGATCGGCAATCAGCCCCAGCATTTT
j_call: TRBJ1-5
clone_size: many
d_call: -
v_call: TRBV4-3

cdr3_aa: CASISPWSYEQYF
cdr3_nt: TGTGCCAGTATCTCCCCTTGGTCCTACGAGCAGTACTTC
j_call: TRBJ2-7
clone_size: many
d_call: -
v_call: TRBV19

cdr3_aa: CASSYSPGTYTEAFF
cdr3_nt: TGTGCCAGCAGTTACTCGCCCGGGACCTACACTGAAGCTTTCTTT
j_call: TRBJ1-1
clone_size: few
d_call: -
v_call: TRBV6-2/TRBV6-3

cdr3_aa: CASSLQGDQPQHF
cdr3_nt: TGTGCCAGCAGCTTACAGGGTGATCAGCCCCAGCATTTT
j_call: TRBJ1-5
clone_size: many
d_call: -
v_call: TRBV5-6

cdr3_aa: CSVEGRAGELFF
cdr3_nt: TGCAGCGTTGAAGGTCGGGCCGGGGAGCTGTTTTTT
j_call: TRBJ2-2
clone_size: few
d_call: -
v_call: TRBV29-1

cdr3_aa: CASSLQDTQYF
cdr3_nt: TGCGCCAGCAGCTTGCAAGATACGCAGTATTTT
j_call: TRBJ2-3
clone_size: many
d_call: -
v_call: TRBV5-1

cdr3_aa: CASSPRGLAGGDPSTDTQYF
cdr3_nt: TGTGCCAGCAGCCCTCGGGGGCTAGCGGGGGGCGACCCCAGCACAGATACGCAGTATTTT
j_call: TRBJ2-3
clone_size: many
d_call: TRBD2
v_call: TRBV7-2

cdr3_aa: CASSVKTSPPTDTQYF
cdr3_nt: TGTGCCAGCAGCGTAAAGACGTCCCCCCCCACAGATACGCAGTATTTT
j_call: TRBJ2-3
clone_size: many
d_call: -
v_call: TRBV9

cdr3_aa: CASSLDITSTDTQYF
cdr3_nt: TGTGCCAGCAGCTTAGACATTACCTCCACAGATACGCAGTATTTT
j_call: TRBJ2-3
clone_size: many
d_call: -
v_call: TRBV7-6

cdr3_aa: CSVVTKDRGHEQFF
cdr3_nt: TGCAGCGTGGTAACCAAAGACAGGGGCCATGAGCAGTTCTTC
j_call: TRBJ2-1
clone_size: many
d_call: TRBD1
v_call: TRBV29-1

cdr3_aa: CASSPGQGLANEKLFF
cdr3_nt: TGTGCCAGCAGCCCTGGACAGGGCTTGGCTAATGAAAAACTGTTTTTT
j_call: TRBJ1-4
clone_size: many
d_call: TRBD1
v_call: TRBV7-9

cdr3_aa: CASSLVVGLGTNEKLFF
cdr3_nt: TGCGCCAGCAGCTTGGTTGTGGGCCTTGGAACTAATGAAAAACTGTTTTTT
j_call: TRBJ1-4
clone_size: many
d_call: -
v_call: TRBV5-1

cdr3_aa: CAWSVTGGSEAFF
cdr3_nt: TGTGCCTGGAGCGTCACAGGGGGGTCTGAAGCTTTCTTT
j_call: TRBJ1-1
clone_size: once
d_call: TRBD1
v_call: TRBV30

cdr3_aa: CASSLRLSEAFF
cdr3_nt: TGTGCCAGCAGTTTAAGGCTGTCTGAAGCTTTCTTT
j_call: TRBJ1-1
clone_size: medium-sized
d_call: -
v_call: TRBV28

cdr3_aa: CASNPYRSYEQYF
cdr3_nt: TGTGCCAGCAACCCCTACAGGTCCTACGAGCAGTACTTC
j_call: TRBJ2-7
clone_size: many
d_call: -
v_call: TRBV2

cdr3_aa: CASRFEDRTGEAFF
cdr3_nt: TGTGCCAGCAGGTTCGAAGACCGGACAGGGGAAGCTTTCTTT
j_call: TRBJ1-1
clone_size: -
d_call: TRBD1
v_call: TRBV7-6

cdr3_aa: CSADTYEQYF
cdr3_nt: TGCAGTGCCGATACCTACGAGCAGTACTTC
j_call: TRBJ2-7
clone_size: many
d_call: -
v_call: TRBV20-1

cdr3_aa: CASSYSPGLEYGYTF
cdr3_nt: TGTGCCAGCAGTTACTCCCCGGGGTTAGAATATGGCTACACCTTC
j_call: TRBJ1-2
clone_size: many
d_call: -
v_call: TRBV6-5

cdr3_aa: CASSISGMNTEAFF
cdr3_nt: TGTGCCAGCTCAATATCGGGTATGAACACTGAAGCTTTCTTT
j_call: TRBJ1-1
clone_size: few
d_call: -
v_call: TRBV18

cdr3_aa: CSARDRQGRSYTEAFF
cdr3_nt: TGCAGTGCTAGAGATCGGCAGGGTCGTAGTTACACTGAAGCTTTCTTT
j_call: TRBJ1-1
clone_size: -
d_call: -
v_call: TRBV20-1

cdr3_aa: CASSLAGLAALYEQYF
cdr3_nt: TGCGCCAGCAGCTTGGCAGGACTAGCGGCCCTTTACGAGCAGTACTTC
j_call: TRBJ2-7
clone_size: many
d_call: TRBD2
v_call: TRBV5-1

cdr3_aa: CASSRTPGHRTEAFF
cdr3_nt: TGCGCCAGCAGCAGGACCCCGGGACACCGAACTGAAGCTTTCTTT
j_call: TRBJ1-1
clone_size: many
d_call: -
v_call: TRBV5-1

cdr3_aa: CASTDSGAVSNQPQHF
cdr3_nt: TGTGCCAGTACCGACTCAGGGGCGGTAAGCAATCAGCCCCAGCATTTT
j_call: TRBJ1-5
clone_size: -
d_call: -
v_call: TRBV19

cdr3_aa: CASSHKTGIDTEAFF
cdr3_nt: TGTGCCAGCAGCCATAAGACAGGAATCGACACTGAAGCTTTCTTT
j_call: TRBJ1-1
clone_size: many
d_call: -
v_call: TRBV7-9

cdr3_aa: CASSLSGGADTQYF
cdr3_nt: TGTGCCAGCAGCTTAAGCGGGGGGGCAGATACGCAGTATTTT
j_call: TRBJ2-3
clone_size: many
d_call: TRBD2
v_call: TRBV7-6